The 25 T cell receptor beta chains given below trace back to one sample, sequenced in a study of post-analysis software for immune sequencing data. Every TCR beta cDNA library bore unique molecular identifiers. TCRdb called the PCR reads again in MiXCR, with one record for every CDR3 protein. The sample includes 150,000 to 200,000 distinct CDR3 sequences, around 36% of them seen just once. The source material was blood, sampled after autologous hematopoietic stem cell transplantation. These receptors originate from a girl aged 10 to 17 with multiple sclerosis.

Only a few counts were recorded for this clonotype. CDR3 amino acids: CSAREDRASGNQPQHF. As DNA, the CDR3 is TGCAGTGCTAGAGAGGATCGGGCCTCGGGCAATCAGCCCCAGCATTTT. This rearrangement joins TRBV20-1 to TRBJ1-5; D call uncertain. Germline loops: CDR1 DFQATT, CDR2 SNEGSKA (reference sequence). The CDR3 runs to 16 residues. V was trimmed by 0 bases and J by 2 bases, leaving 14 bases between them.

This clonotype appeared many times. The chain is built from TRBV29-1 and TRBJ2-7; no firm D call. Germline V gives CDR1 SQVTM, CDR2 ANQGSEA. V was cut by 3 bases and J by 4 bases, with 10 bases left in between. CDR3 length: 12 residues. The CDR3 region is CSVEANTYEQYF. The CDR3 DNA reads TGCAGCGTTGAGGCAAACACGTACGAGCAGTACTTC.

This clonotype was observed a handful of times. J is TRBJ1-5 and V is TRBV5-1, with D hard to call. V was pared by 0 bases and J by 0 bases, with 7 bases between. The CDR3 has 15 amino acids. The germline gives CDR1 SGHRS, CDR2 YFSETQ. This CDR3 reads CASSLGQVSNQPQHF. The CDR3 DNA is TGCGCCAGCAGCTTGGGGCAAGTTAGCAATCAGCCCCAGCATTTT. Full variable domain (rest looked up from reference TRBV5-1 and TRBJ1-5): KAGVTQTPRYLIKTRGQQVTLSCSPISGHRSVSWYQQTPGQGLQFLFEYFSETQRNKGNFPGRFSGRQFSNSRSEMNVSTLELGDSALYLCASSLGQVSNQPQHFGDGTRLSIL.

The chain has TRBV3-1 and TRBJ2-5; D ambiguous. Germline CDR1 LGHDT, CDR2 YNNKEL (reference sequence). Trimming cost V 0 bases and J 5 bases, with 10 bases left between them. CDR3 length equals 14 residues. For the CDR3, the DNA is TGTGCCAGCAGCCAAGAGCGAGGTGGTGAGACCCAGTACTTC. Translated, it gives CASSQERGGETQYF.

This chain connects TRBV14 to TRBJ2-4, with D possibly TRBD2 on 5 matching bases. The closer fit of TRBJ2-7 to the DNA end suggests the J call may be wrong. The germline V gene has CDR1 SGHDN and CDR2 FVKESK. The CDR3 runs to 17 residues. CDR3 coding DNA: TGTGCCAGCAGCCAAGATTTGGGTGAAACGGGGAGCTACGAGCAGTACTTC. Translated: CASSQDLGETGSYEQYF.

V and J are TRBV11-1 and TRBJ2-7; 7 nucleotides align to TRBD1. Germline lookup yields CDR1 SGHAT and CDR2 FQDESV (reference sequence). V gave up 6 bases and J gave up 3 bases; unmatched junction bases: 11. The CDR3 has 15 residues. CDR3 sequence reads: CASSHTGTAVYEQYF. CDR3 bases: TGTGCCAGCAGTCATACCGGGACAGCAGTCTACGAGCAGTACTTC.

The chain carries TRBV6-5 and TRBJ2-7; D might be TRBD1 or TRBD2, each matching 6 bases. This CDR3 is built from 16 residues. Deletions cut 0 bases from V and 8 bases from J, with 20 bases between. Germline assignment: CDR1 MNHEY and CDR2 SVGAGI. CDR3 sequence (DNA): TGTGCCAGCAGTTACTCGAGGGGGGCGGCCCATTTGAAGCAGTACTTC. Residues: CASSYSRGAAHLKQYF.

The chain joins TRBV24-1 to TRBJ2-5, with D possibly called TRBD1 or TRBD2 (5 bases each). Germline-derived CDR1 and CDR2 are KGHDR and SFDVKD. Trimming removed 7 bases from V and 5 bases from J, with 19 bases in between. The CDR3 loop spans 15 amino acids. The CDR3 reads CATSQSGGVGETQYF. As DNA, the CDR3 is TGTGCCACCAGCCAAAGTGGGGGAGTCGGGGAGACCCAGTACTTC.

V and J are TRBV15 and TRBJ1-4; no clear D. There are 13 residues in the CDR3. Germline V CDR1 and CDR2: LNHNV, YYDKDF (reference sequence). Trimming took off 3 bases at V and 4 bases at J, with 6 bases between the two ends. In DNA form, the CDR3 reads TGTGCCACCAGCAGTCACCTTAATGAAAAACTGTTTTTT. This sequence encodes CATSSHLNEKLFF.

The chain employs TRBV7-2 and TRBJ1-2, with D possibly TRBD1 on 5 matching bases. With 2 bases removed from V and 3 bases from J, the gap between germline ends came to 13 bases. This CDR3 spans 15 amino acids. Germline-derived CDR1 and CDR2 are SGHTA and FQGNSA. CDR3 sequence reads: CASSLYVGGDYGYTF. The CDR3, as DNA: TGTGCCAGCAGCTTATATGTCGGGGGGGACTATGGCTACACCTTC.

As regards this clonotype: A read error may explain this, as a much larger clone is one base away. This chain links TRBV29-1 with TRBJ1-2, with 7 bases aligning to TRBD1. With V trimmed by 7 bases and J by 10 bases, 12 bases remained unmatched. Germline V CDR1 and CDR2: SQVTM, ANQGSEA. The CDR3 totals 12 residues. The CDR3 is CSGGETGRDYTF. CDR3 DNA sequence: TGCAGCGGGGGGGAGACAGGGCGCGACTACACCTTC.

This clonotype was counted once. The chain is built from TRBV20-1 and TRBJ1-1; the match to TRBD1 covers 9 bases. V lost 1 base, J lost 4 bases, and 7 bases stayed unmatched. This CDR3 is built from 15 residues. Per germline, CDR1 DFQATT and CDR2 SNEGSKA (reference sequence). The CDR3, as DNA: TGCAGTGCTAGAGGGGGGGGGACAGGGCGCACTGAAGCTTTCTTT. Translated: CSARGGGTGRTEAFF.

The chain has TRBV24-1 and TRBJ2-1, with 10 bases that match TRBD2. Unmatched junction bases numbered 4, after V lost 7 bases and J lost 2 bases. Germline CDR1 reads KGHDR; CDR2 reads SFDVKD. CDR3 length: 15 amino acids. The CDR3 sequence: CATSVGLAAYNEQFF. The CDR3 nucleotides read TGTGCCACCAGCGTTGGACTAGCGGCCTACAATGAGCAGTTCTTC.

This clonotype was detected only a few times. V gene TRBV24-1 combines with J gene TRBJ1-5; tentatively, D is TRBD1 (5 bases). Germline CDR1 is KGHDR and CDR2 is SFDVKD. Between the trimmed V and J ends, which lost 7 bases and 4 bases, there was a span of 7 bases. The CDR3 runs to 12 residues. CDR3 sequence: CATSRGNQPQHF. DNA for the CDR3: TGTGCCACCAGCCGGGGGAATCAGCCCCAGCATTTT.

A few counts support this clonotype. The CDR3 DNA reads TGTGCCAGCAGTAGAGGACAGGGGAGCACAGATACGCAGTATTTT. Translation gives CASSRGQGSTDTQYF. The V call is TRBV6-1, the J call TRBJ2-3; TRBD1 aligns across 9 bases. Trimming at V came to 5 bases and at J to 0 bases, leaving 3 bases not matched to a gene. The CDR3 spans 15 residues. Germline CDR1 MNHNS, CDR2 SASEGT.

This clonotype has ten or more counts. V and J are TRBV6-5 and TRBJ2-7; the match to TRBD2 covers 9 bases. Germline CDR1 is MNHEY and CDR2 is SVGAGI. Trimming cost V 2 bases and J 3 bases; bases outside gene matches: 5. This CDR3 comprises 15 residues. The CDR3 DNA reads TGTGCCAGCAGTTACGGGGCTAGCGGGGTCTACGAGCAGTACTTC. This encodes CASSYGASGVYEQYF.

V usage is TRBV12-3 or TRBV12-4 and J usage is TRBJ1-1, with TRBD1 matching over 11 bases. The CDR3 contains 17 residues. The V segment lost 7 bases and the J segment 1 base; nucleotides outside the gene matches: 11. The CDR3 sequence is CASNFRDRGLSNTEAFF. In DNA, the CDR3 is TGTGCCAGCAACTTCCGGGACAGGGGGTTGTCGAACACTGAAGCTTTCTTT.

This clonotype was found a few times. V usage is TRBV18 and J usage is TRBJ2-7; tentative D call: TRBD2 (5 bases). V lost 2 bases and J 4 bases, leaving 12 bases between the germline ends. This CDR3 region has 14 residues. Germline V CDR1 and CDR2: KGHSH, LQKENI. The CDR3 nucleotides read TGTGCCAGCTCACCAGTGAGGGTTTCGTACGAGCAGTACTTC. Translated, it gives CASSPVRVSYEQYF.

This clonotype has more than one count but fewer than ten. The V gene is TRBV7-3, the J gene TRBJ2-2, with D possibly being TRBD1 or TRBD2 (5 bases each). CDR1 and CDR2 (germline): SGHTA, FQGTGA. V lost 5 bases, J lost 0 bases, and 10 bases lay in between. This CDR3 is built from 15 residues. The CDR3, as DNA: TGTGCCAGCAGCCGGGACCACGCGAACACCGGGGAGCTGTTTTTT. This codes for CASSRDHANTGELFF. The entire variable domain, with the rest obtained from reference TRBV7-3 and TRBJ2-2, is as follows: GAGVSQTPSNKVTEKGKYVELRCDPISGHTALYWYRQSLGQGPEFLIYFQGTGAADDSGLPNDRFFAVRPEGSVSTLKIQRTERGDSAVYLCASSRDHANTGELFFGEGSRLTVL.

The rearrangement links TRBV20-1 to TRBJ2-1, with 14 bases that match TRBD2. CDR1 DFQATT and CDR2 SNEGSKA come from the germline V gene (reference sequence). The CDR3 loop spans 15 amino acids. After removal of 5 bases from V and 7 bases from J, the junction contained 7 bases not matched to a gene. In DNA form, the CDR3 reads TGCAGTGCTCTGGGGACTAGCGGGAGATCGAATGAGCAGTTCTTC. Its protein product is CSALGTSGRSNEQFF.

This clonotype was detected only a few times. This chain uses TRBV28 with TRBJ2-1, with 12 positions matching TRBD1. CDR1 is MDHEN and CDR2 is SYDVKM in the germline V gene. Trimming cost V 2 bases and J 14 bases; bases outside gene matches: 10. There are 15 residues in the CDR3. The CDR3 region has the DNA TGTGCCAGCAGTTTACCCTCGGGACAGGGGGCTATCAAGTTCTTC. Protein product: CASSLPSGQGAIKFF.

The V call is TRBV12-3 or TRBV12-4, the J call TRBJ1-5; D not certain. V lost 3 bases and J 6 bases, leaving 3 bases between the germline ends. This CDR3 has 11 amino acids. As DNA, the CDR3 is TGTGCCAGCAGTTTGGCTCAGCCCCAGCATTTT. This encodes CASSLAQPQHF.

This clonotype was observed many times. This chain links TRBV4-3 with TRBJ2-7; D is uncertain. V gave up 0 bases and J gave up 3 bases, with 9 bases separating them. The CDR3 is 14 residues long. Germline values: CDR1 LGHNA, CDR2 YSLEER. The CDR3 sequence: CASSQELGNYEQYF. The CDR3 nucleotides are TGCGCCAGCAGCCAAGAGCTAGGGAACTACGAGCAGTACTTC.

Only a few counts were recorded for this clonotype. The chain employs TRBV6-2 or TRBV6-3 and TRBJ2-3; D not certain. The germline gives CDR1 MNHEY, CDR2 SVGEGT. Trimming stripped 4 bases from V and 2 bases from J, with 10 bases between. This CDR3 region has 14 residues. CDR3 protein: CASSSTATTDTQYF. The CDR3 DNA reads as TGTGCCAGCAGTTCAACGGCAACCACAGATACGCAGTATTTT.

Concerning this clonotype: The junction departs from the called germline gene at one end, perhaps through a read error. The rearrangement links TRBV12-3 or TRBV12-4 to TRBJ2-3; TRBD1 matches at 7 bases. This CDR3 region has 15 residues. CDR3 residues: CASSSGTVGRDTQYF. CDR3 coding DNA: TGTGCCAGCAGTTCCGGGACAGTGGGCAGAGATACGCAATATTTT.